The 31 T cell receptor beta chains given below trace back to one sample, sequenced in a study of CD8 T cells in ankylosing spondylitis. These receptors have no known antigen. Study-level results: The study identified a TCR beta motif of seven or eight highly homologous variants that appeared characteristic of ankylosing spondylitis blood.

One entry per CDR3 protein, called by TCRdb with MiXCR from the 5' RACE reads. This sample carries about 800,000 distinct CDR3 sequences, over 9.5% of them seen once, and the ten largest clones take about 0.5%. Sequencing used blood, either unsorted or a sorted T cell fraction (not recorded which). These receptors originate from a male donor with ankylosing spondylitis.

This clonotype was found a few times. CDR3 DNA: TGCAGTGCTCCGTGGCTAGGGGACACTGAAGCTTTCTTT. It yields the protein CSAPWLGDTEAFF. The chain has TRBV20-1 and TRBJ1-1, with D perhaps TRBD1 (5 bases). There are 13 residues in the CDR3. Trimming shortened V by 5 bases and J by 3 bases, and 13 bases separated the two germline ends. The V gene's germline CDR1 is DFQATT and CDR2 SNEGSKA (reference sequence).

The chain has TRBV20-1 and TRBJ2-7; D ambiguous. Germline V lookup: CDR1 DFQATT, CDR2 SNEGSKA (reference sequence). This CDR3 has 11 residues. Trimming shortened V by 4 bases and J by 4 bases, and 8 bases separated the two germline ends. The CDR3 region is CSANPLYEQYF. As DNA, the CDR3 is TGCAGTGCTAACCCCCTATACGAGCAGTACTTC.

The chain is built from TRBV6-5 and TRBJ1-4; D is uncertain. Germline V lookup: CDR1 MNHEY, CDR2 SVGAGI. The CDR3 extends over 14 amino acids. Trimming removed 4 bases from V and 8 bases from J, with 14 bases in between. The CDR3 here is CASSLPDKGEKLFF. The DNA of the CDR3 is TGTGCCAGCAGTTTACCCGACAAAGGAGAAAAACTGTTTTTT.

This clonotype has ten or more counts. The chain employs TRBV10-3 and TRBJ2-7; 10 bases agree with TRBD1. V lost 4 bases, J lost 2 bases, and 8 bases stayed unmatched. CDR1 ENHRY and CDR2 SYGVKD come from the germline V gene. This CDR3 contains 16 residues. Written as DNA, the CDR3 is TGTGCCATCAGTGCGAGCCGGGACAGGGGCCCCTACGAGCAGTACTTC. As protein: CAISASRDRGPYEQYF.

As DNA, the CDR3 is TGCAGTGCTAGAGAGGCTAGCGGAAGCACAGATACGCAGTATTTT. Its translation: CSAREASGSTDTQYF. This chain joins TRBV20-1 and TRBJ2-3; 7 nucleotides line up with TRBD2. From germline, CDR1 is DFQATT and CDR2 SNEGSKA (reference sequence). V was clipped by 0 bases and J by 0 bases; unmatched bases: 3. The CDR3 runs to 15 residues.

The chain employs TRBV15 and TRBJ2-1, with TRBD2 identical over 11 bases. V shed 5 bases and J 7 bases; nucleotides not matched to a gene: 10. This CDR3 has 16 residues. Looked up from germline, CDR1 is LNHNV and CDR2 is YYDKDF (reference sequence). The CDR3 sequence is CATSGGSGRAANEQFF. The CDR3 bases are TGTGCCACCAGCGGAGGTAGCGGGAGGGCCGCGAATGAGCAGTTCTTC.

The genes are TRBV20-1 and TRBJ1-4; 7 bases map to TRBD1. This CDR3 has 15 residues. CDR1 DFQATT and CDR2 SNEGSKA come from the germline V gene (reference sequence). Unmatched junction bases numbered 9, after V lost 5 bases and J lost 3 bases. The CDR3 loop is CSARHIGTANEKLFF. CDR3 coding DNA: TGCAGTGCTCGCCACATCGGGACAGCTAATGAAAAACTGTTTTTT.

This clonotype appeared many times. V gene TRBV4-3 combines with J gene TRBJ2-7; the match to TRBD1 covers 9 bases. The CDR3 has 14 residues. V was clipped by 5 bases and J by 3 bases; unmatched bases: 5. CDR1 is LGHNA, CDR2 YSLEER, per germline. As DNA, the CDR3 is TGCGCCAGCAGCGTATCGACAGGGGGCTACGAGCAGTACTTC. Protein: CASSVSTGGYEQYF.

The rearrangement joins TRBV12-3 or TRBV12-4 to TRBJ1-2, with D unclear. The CDR3 loop spans 11 amino acids. V was pared by 9 bases and J by 5 bases, with 10 bases between. The CDR3 DNA sequence: TGTGCCAGTCACAAGATGTATGGCTACACCTTC. This codes for CASHKMYGYTF.

This clonotype was recorded a few times. The chain carries TRBV20-1 and TRBJ2-4; no reliable D call. Deletions cut 5 bases from V and 2 bases from J, with 10 bases between. The V gene's germline CDR1 is DFQATT and CDR2 SNEGSKA (reference sequence). The CDR3 runs to 13 residues. The CDR3 DNA is TGCAGTGCTGAAAGGGTTCCCAAAAACATTCAGTACTTC. This translates into CSAERVPKNIQYF.

J is TRBJ1-2 and V is TRBV7-3; D is undetermined. The CDR3 contains 14 residues. The V and J ends lost 3 bases and 3 bases respectively, with 11 bases between them. The germline V gene encodes CDR1 SGHTA and CDR2 FQGTGA. The CDR3 coding sequence is TGTGCCAGCAGCTTGGAGGGATGGGACTATGGCTACACCTTC. It codes for CASSLEGWDYGYTF.

This chain connects TRBV18 to TRBJ2-5, with 10 bases lining up with TRBD2. CDR3 length: 17 residues. The V gene end was trimmed by 6 bases and the J gene end by 5 bases; junction bases not matched to a gene: 15. CDR1 and CDR2 (germline): KGHSH, LQKENI. DNA for the CDR3: TGTGCCAGCTCTCAAGGGACTAGCGCATCACAAGGGGAGACCCAGTACTTC. This encodes CASSQGTSASQGETQYF.

This clonotype turned up a few times. V gene TRBV7-2 combines with J gene TRBJ2-1, with 10 bases identical to TRBD1. Trimming removed 2 bases from V and 5 bases from J; junction bases left unmatched: 6. CDR1 is SGHTA and CDR2 is FQGNSA in the germline V gene. This CDR3 has 16 residues. The CDR3 region is CASSLRPGQGHNEQFF. Written as DNA, the CDR3 is TGTGCCAGCAGCTTACGTCCGGGACAGGGGCACAATGAGCAGTTCTTC.

This chain uses TRBV11-1 with TRBJ1-6; TRBD1 might be the D (5 bases). The V and J ends lost 5 bases and 0 bases respectively, with 17 bases between them. The germline V gene has CDR1 SGHAT and CDR2 FQDESV (reference sequence). The CDR3 totals 18 residues. The DNA of the CDR3 is TGTGCCAGCAGCCTGACAGTGCCTGGGGGCTCCTATAATTCACCCCTCCACTTT. Encoded protein: CASSLTVPGGSYNSPLHF.

At least ten counts were recorded for this clonotype. This rearrangement joins TRBV12-3 or TRBV12-4 to TRBJ2-5; D is perhaps TRBD1 (5 bases). With 6 bases removed from V and 1 base from J, the gap between germline ends came to 12 bases. CDR3 size: 14 residues. CDR3 protein: CASSHTGFQETQYF. The CDR3 DNA reads TGTGCCAGCAGCCACACAGGATTCCAAGAGACCCAGTACTTC.

V is TRBV6-2 or TRBV6-3 and J is TRBJ1-5; 7 positions agree with TRBD1. Germline values: CDR1 MNHEY, CDR2 SVGEGT. After removal of 7 bases from V and 5 bases from J, the junction contained 5 bases not matched to a gene. CDR3 length: 13 amino acids. CDR3 DNA sequence: TGTGCCAGCAATCTAGACAGGGATCAGCCCCAGCATTTT. Translating it yields CASNLDRDQPQHF.

Ten or more counts support this clonotype. The chain combines TRBV6-4 with TRBJ1-2, with 7 bases fitting TRBD1. This CDR3 spans 13 amino acids. Looked up from germline, CDR1 is MRHNA and CDR2 is SNTAGT. V lost 6 bases, J lost 1 base, and 2 bases stayed unmatched. The CDR3 region has the DNA TGTGCCAGCAGGGACAGGAGTAACTATGGCTACACCTTC. It specifies CASRDRSNYGYTF.

In nucleotides, the CDR3 is TGCGCCAGCAGCCAAAATTGGGGACAGGGGGCCTTCGAGCCCCAGCATTTT. This gives the protein CASSQNWGQGAFEPQHF. The gene calls are TRBV4-3 and TRBJ1-5, with TRBD1 matching 12 bases. Losses at the gene ends were 2 bases for V and 8 bases for J; bases not matched to a gene: 10. The CDR3 has 17 amino acids. Germline CDR1 reads LGHNA; CDR2 reads YSLEER.

CDR3 region: CASSLIPGASYNEQFF. The CDR3, as DNA: TGCGCCAGCAGCCTCATACCGGGGGCCTCCTACAATGAGCAGTTCTTC. The chain employs TRBV5-1 and TRBJ2-1, with D perhaps given as TRBD1 or TRBD2 (6 bases each). This CDR3 is built from 16 residues. V lost 4 bases to trimming and J lost 0 bases, with 14 bases between them. Per germline, CDR1 SGHRS and CDR2 YFSETQ.

This clonotype was seen a few times. The genes are TRBV23-1 and TRBJ2-3, with 7 bases identical to TRBD1. TRBV23-1 falls under the ORF class, with uncertain function. This CDR3 has 16 residues. Trimming took 7 bases from V and 6 from J; bases not matched to a gene: 16. CDR3 sequence reads: CASKQGDREKEDTQYF. As DNA, the CDR3 is TGCGCCAGCAAGCAGGGAGACAGGGAAAAGGAGGATACGCAGTATTTT.

The chain recombines TRBV4-3 with TRBJ2-1; a weak D match, TRBD1 (5 bases). With 4 bases removed from V and 6 bases from J, the gap between germline ends came to 19 bases. Germline CDR1 LGHNA, CDR2 YSLEER. CDR3 size: 16 residues. The CDR3 reads CASSPKTARNSNEQFF. CDR3 coding DNA: TGCGCCAGCAGCCCCAAGACAGCTAGAAATTCCAATGAGCAGTTCTTC.

This clonotype was recorded at least ten times. This chain links TRBV5-1 with TRBJ2-3, with D uncertain. CDR1 and CDR2 (germline): SGHRS, YFSETQ. V lost 1 base to trimming and J lost 6 bases, with 15 bases between them. The CDR3 covers 15 residues. CDR3 coding DNA: TGCGCCAGCAGCTTGATGGACCAGCGTGGGGATACGCAGTATTTT. It codes for CASSLMDQRGDTQYF. The variable domain in full, with the rest retrieved from reference TRBV5-1 and TRBJ2-3, is KAGVTQTPRYLIKTRGQQVTLSCSPISGHRSVSWYQQTPGQGLQFLFEYFSETQRNKGNFPGRFSGRQFSNSRSEMNVSTLELGDSALYLCASSLMDQRGDTQYFGPGTRLTVL.

This clonotype came up a few times. The V call is TRBV5-1, the J call TRBJ2-6; maybe TRBD1 (5 bases). Trimming stripped 2 bases from V and 4 bases from J, with 13 bases between. The CDR3 covers 16 residues. Germline lookup yields CDR1 SGHRS and CDR2 YFSETQ. CDR3 loop: CASSLGQFAGANVLTF. In DNA form, the CDR3 reads TGCGCCAGCAGCTTAGGACAATTTGCCGGGGCCAACGTCCTGACTTTC.

This clonotype was seen many times. The chain links TRBV7-2 to TRBJ2-1; 10 positions match TRBD2. V was clipped by 4 bases and J by 0 bases; unmatched bases: 0. The V gene's germline CDR1 is SGHTA and CDR2 FQGNSA. This CDR3 contains 15 residues. The CDR3 here is CASSWTSGSYNEQFF. The CDR3 DNA follows: TGTGCCAGCAGCTGGACTAGCGGCTCCTACAATGAGCAGTTCTTC.

The gene calls are TRBV28 and TRBJ1-5, with 7 bases identical to TRBD1. The CDR3 has 13 residues. Germline trimming cut 10 bases from V and 3 bases from J; bases unmatched to any gene: 6. Germline V gene data show CDR1 as MDHEN and CDR2 as SYDVKM. CDR3 loop: CATRQGNNQPQHF. The CDR3 nucleotides read TGTGCCACGCGACAGGGTAACAATCAGCCCCAGCATTTT.

V usage is TRBV7-9 and J usage is TRBJ2-3, with D uncertain. This CDR3 region has 13 residues. The V gene lost 3 bases and the J gene lost 6 bases, with 10 bases spanning the gap. CDR1 SEHNR and CDR2 FQNEAQ come from the germline V gene (reference sequence). The CDR3: CASSFKSFDTQYF. CDR3 nucleotides: TGTGCCAGCAGCTTTAAAAGTTTCGATACGCAGTATTTT.

V is TRBV20-1 and J is TRBJ2-7, with D possibly TRBD2 on 6 matching bases. Per germline, CDR1 DFQATT and CDR2 SNEGSKA (reference sequence). With 0 bases removed from V and 3 bases from J, the gap between germline ends came to 12 bases. The CDR3 runs to 14 residues. CDR3 bases: TGCAGTGCTAGAGACCCCGGGAGAATCTACGAGCAGTACTTC. It encodes CSARDPGRIYEQYF.

This clonotype turned up a few times. This chain uses TRBV4-2 with TRBJ2-2; 13 bases fit TRBD2. From germline, CDR1 is LGHNA and CDR2 YNFKEQ. The CDR3 covers 16 residues. V gave up 3 bases and J gave up 7 bases; unmatched junction bases: 5. CDR3: CASSHVGTSGVGELFF. The CDR3 DNA reads TGTGCCAGCAGCCATGTTGGGACTAGCGGGGTCGGGGAGCTGTTTTTT.

This clonotype was counted only a few times. The genes are TRBV20-1 and TRBJ1-5; D gene unclear. Germline assignment: CDR1 DFQATT and CDR2 SNEGSKA (reference sequence). The germline V and J ends were trimmed by 6 bases and 7 bases, with 19 bases remaining between them. CDR3 length: 14 residues. The CDR3 DNA reads as TGCAGTGCCTTTGACGCCAGTTACGCCCAGCCCCAGCATTTT. Its translation is CSAFDASYAQPQHF.

This clonotype was observed a few times. CDR3 DNA sequence: TGTGCCAGCAGTCCGTCAGGAGGGGGCAACACCGGGGAGCTGTTTTTT. Amino acid sequence: CASSPSGGGNTGELFF. The chain combines TRBV6-1 with TRBJ2-2; perhaps TRBD1 as D (7 bases). The CDR3 length is 16 residues. Germline lookup yields CDR1 MNHNS and CDR2 SASEGT. Trimming shortened V by 5 bases and J by 2 bases, and 15 bases separated the two germline ends.

This clonotype showed up just a few times. The CDR3 spells CASSLEYPTDTQYF. In DNA form, the CDR3 reads TGCGCCAGCAGCTTGGAATATCCAACAGATACGCAGTATTTT. J is TRBJ2-3 and V is TRBV5-1; D call uncertain. The CDR3 runs to 14 residues. Germline values: CDR1 SGHRS, CDR2 YFSETQ. Trimming cost V 0 bases and J 3 bases, with 8 bases left between them.